This T cell receptor (beta chain) was profiled in a study of T cell repertoires in cytomegalovirus infection. General observations from the study: The ex vivo response was dominated by HLA-C-restricted CMV-specific TCR beta clonotypes.

The germline V gene encodes CDR1 SGHAT and CDR2 FQNNGV. Trimming removed 1 base at V and 1 base at J, with 5 bases between. The CDR3 covers 13 residues. In this sample, this clonotype turned up many times. Its specificity is unknown. Via MiXCR, TCRdb re-called the reads, giving one row per CDR3 protein. The sample has more than 45,000 distinct CDR3 sequences, 25% to 40% seen once. Sequencing input: PBMCs, sequenced either directly or after in vitro stimulation (not recorded which). This chain links TRBV11-2 with TRBJ2-7; D not resolved. The sequence was obtained from a human donor in good health (CMV status not recorded). Some clones in this sample may be carry-over from other donors' samples. This CDR3 is CASSLGQSYEQYF. CDR3 nucleotides: TGTGCCAGCAGCTTAGGCCAGTCCTACGAGCAGTACTTC.